This T cell receptor (beta chain) was recovered during a study of blood T cells in healthy people across ages. The CDR3 covers 16 residues. Looked up from germline, CDR1 is LNHDA and CDR2 is SQIVND (reference sequence). Germline trimming cut 3 bases from V and 6 bases from J; bases unmatched to any gene: 10. Together with a sample-barcoded 5' primer, a J-beta primer mix was included in a second PCR lasting about 6 to 11 cycles. TCRdb fed the 5' RACE reads into MiXCR, producing one record per CDR3 protein. The table includes about 640,000 distinct CDR3 sequences, about 30% detected once. This chain connects TRBV19 to TRBJ2-1, with 8 bases aligning to TRBD2. The source of this sequence is an elderly woman in good health. Sequencing used blood. The CDR3 nucleotides read TGTGCCAGTAGTATCCCCGGGCAGCGGGGGATCAATGAGCAGTTCTTC. This sequence encodes CASSIPGQRGINEQFF.